The T cell receptor (beta chain) described here comes from a study of OX40 agonist ivuxolimab in advanced cancers. Regarding the complete study: Ivuxolimab was a fully human IgG2 agonistic monoclonal antibody targeting the costimulatory receptor OX40 (CD134). Intravenous ivuxolimab was administered to patients every 2 weeks at six dose levels: 0.01, 0.1, 0.3, 1.5, 3 and 10 mg/kg. Among the roughly 52 dose-escalation patients, about 19 had hepatocellular carcinoma, approximately 15 melanoma, 9 renal cell carcinoma and 9 head and neck cancer. A male proportion of almost 85% and a mean age of about 60 years, ranging from roughly 23 to 85, were recorded for the dose-escalation cohort. Patients were allowed to have had prior anti-PD-1, anti-PD-L1 or anti-CTLA-4 therapy, and around 41% of the dose-escalation patients had previously received checkpoint inhibitors. Partial responses occurred in three dose-escalation patients: two with cutaneous melanoma and one with hepatocellular carcinoma. The point of sequencing TCRbeta in the periphery was to test whether ivuxolimab changed TCR sequence diversity and drove clonal T-cell expansion. The monotherapy dose-escalation portion (N ≈ 57 patients) of the phase I ivuxolimab trial is reported in the paper. Overall results and qualifications from the work: After ivuxolimab, expanded clones were on average more numerous among CD8+ T cells than among CD4+ T cells. Low levels of normalized T-cell clonal expansion were also seen in some patients who did not respond. In partial responders in the 0.1-3.0 mg/kg groups, normalized peripheral clonal expansion was found to be among the lowest, especially among CD8+ T cells. At doses from 0.1 to 3.0 mg/kg, clonal expansion was seen in both CD4+ and CD8+ blood T cells between baseline and week 6. The antigen specificity of the clonally expanded peripheral T cells was not determined.

From cysteine to phenylalanine, the CDR3 is 13 amino acids long. The kept DNA is CDR3 alone, 39 bases in frame from the first base. From the germline V gene, CDR1 is ENHRY and CDR2 is SYGVKD. V lost 2 bases and J lost 0 bases; the stretch between them is 4 bases long. To sequence the TCRbeta CDR3 region, genomic DNA was isolated from the sorted cells. TCRbeta CDR3 regions were sequenced using the immunoSEQ Assay. TCRdb provides this immuneACCESS table in a form limited to in-frame rearrangements. Some clones are lacking; in checked studies, under half of them reflect an unresolved V gene, and why the rest are absent is not known. Here the sample has 70,000 to 95,000 clones; about 90% occur a single time. The ten top clones hold approximately 0.8% of the sample. The trial excluded patients who had a history of autoimmune disease or were on systemic immunosuppression. Peripheral blood for TCR sequencing was collected from all dose cohorts at baseline, on cycle 4 day 1, and on cycle 7 day 1. Samples came from an open-label, multicenter, first-in-human phase I dose-escalation trial of ivuxolimab. Adults with locally advanced or metastatic head and neck squamous cell, hepatocellular, melanoma or renal cell carcinoma were enrolled in the trial. Before TCR sequencing, CD4+ and CD8+ T cells were separately sorted from peripheral blood.

This clone was found once. The antigen it binds to is not known. No base qualities exist here, and no much larger clone lies one base off it. This receptor was taken from an adult with an advanced solid tumor such as melanoma, head and neck, liver or kidney cancer. Here the chain combines TRBV10-3 and TRBJ1-2; the D segment cannot be called with confidence. Specimen: CD4+ or CD8+ T cells sorted from blood, collected in a trial of the OX40 agonist ivuxolimab. The nucleotides are TGTGCCATCAGTGAGAACACTAACTATGGCTACACCTTC. It encodes CAISENTNYGYTF.